Presented here are 28 T cell receptor beta chains from one specimen sequenced in a study of T cells generated in artificial thymic organoids. Their cognate antigens are unknown. TCRalpha and TCRbeta libraries were amplified separately by semi-nested PCR with TRAC or TRBC reverse primers. TCRdb analysed the 5' RACE reads with MiXCR anew, one entry per CDR3 protein. The sample comprises about 5,400 distinct CDR3 sequences, approximately 26% of which are singletons, and around 3% rests with the top ten. Organoids aggregated human HSPCs with DLL1-transduced murine MS5 stromal cells. The seeding cells were CD34+CD3- hematopoietic stem and progenitor cells purified by FACS to remove T cells. Sequenced input: naive CD8+ T cells grown in artificial thymic organoids from cord blood stem and progenitor cells. The subset is: CD3+TCRalphabeta+CD8SP T cells; for blood, CD45RO-CCR7+ naive CD8+ T cells. The receptors come from a human donor who gave cord blood stem cells for thymic organoid culture, a cardiac surgery patient who gave postnatal thymus, or a blood donor (not recorded which).

With regard to this clonotype: At one of its ends the junction is not consistent with the germline gene, which may arise from a read error. The chain uses TRBV4-3 and TRBJ1-2; 11 positions match TRBD1. CDR3 length equals 17 residues. Germline V gene data show CDR1 as LGHNA and CDR2 as YSLEER. DNA of the CDR3: TGCGCCAGCAGCCAAGAACGCCGGGACAGGGGGAACTATGGCTGCACCTTC. It codes for CASSQERRDRGNYGCTF.

By share, this clonotype counts as medium-sized (0.01 to 0.1%). The chain uses TRBV27 and TRBJ1-3, with D unresolved. Germline V lookup: CDR1 MNHEY, CDR2 SMNVEV (reference sequence). Deletions cut 5 bases from V and 0 bases from J, with 8 bases between. This CDR3 contains 14 residues. As DNA, the CDR3 is TGTGCCAGCAGTCCGACATGCTCTGGAAACACCATATATTTT. Protein product: CASSPTCSGNTIYF.

This clonotype qualifies as medium-sized. The chain joins TRBV28 to TRBJ1-4; no definite D call. V gave up 6 bases and J gave up 2 bases, with 13 bases separating them. This CDR3 has 15 amino acids. Germline V gives CDR1 MDHEN, CDR2 SYDVKM. The CDR3 loop is CASSPDGCTNEKLFF. CDR3 in DNA: TGTGCCAGCAGCCCGGACGGCTGCACTAATGAAAAACTGTTTTTT.

This clonotype has a handful of counts. Just one base apart from a much larger clone, this may be a read error. The chain uses TRBV12-3 or TRBV12-4 and TRBJ2-7; 7 bases agree with TRBD1. The CDR3 contains 14 residues. The CDR3 region is CASSLYRQGYEQCF. CDR3 coding DNA: TGTGCCAGCAGTTTATATCGACAGGGCTACGAGCAGTGCTTC.

In this sample, this clonotype turned up a few times. A much larger clonotype is one base distant, so this may be a read error. The rearrangement joins TRBV6-5 to TRBJ2-4, with TRBD1 as a possible D gene (7 bases). Germline values: CDR1 MNHEY, CDR2 SVGAGI. Trimming took off 11 bases at V and 6 bases at J, with 17 bases between the two ends. The CDR3 totals 13 residues. The CDR3 sequence is CAGWRGRGNIQYF. The CDR3 bases are TGTGCCGGCTGGAGGGGGCGGGGAAACATTCAGTACTTC.

This clonotype was recorded at least ten times. The CDR3 DNA is TGTGCCATCAGTCCCTTAGGACAGCGGTGGTACGAGCAGTACTTC. Encoded protein: CAISPLGQRWYEQYF. The chain employs TRBV10-3 and TRBJ2-7; possibly TRBD1 for D (6 bases). Trimming shortened V by 5 bases and J by 4 bases, and 18 bases separated the two germline ends. The CDR3 is 15 residues long. Germline V lookup: CDR1 ENHRY, CDR2 SYGVKD.

This clonotype is classed as medium-sized. The chain couples TRBV2 to TRBJ2-5, with TRBD2 matching 12 bases. CDR3 size: 15 residues. Germline-derived CDR1 and CDR2 are SNHLY and FYNNEI. After removal of 6 bases from V and 4 bases from J, the junction contained 6 bases not matched to a gene. The CDR3 reads CASRPQLAGGETQYF. In DNA, the CDR3 is TGTGCCAGCAGGCCCCAACTAGCGGGAGGAGAGACCCAGTACTTC.

By sample share, this clonotype is medium-sized. The CDR3 sequence is CASSAGGTATQYF. CDR3 nucleotides: TGTGCCAGCAGTGCAGGGGGGACGGCGACCCAGTACTTC. V and J are TRBV28 and TRBJ2-5; maybe TRBD1 (7 bases). There are 13 residues in the CDR3. With 5 bases removed from V and 7 bases from J, the gap between germline ends came to 14 bases. Germline values: CDR1 MDHEN, CDR2 SYDVKM.

This clonotype was observed many times. The chain is built from TRBV2 and TRBJ1-1; D is unclear. Germline loops: CDR1 SNHLY, CDR2 FYNNEI. The CDR3 is 11 amino acids. Trimming removed 3 bases at V and 3 bases at J, with 2 bases between. The CDR3 reads CASSEDTEAFF. In DNA, the CDR3 is TGTGCCAGCAGTGAGGACACTGAAGCTTTCTTT.

Within the sample, this clonotype is medium-sized (0.01 to 0.1%). The genes are TRBV24-1 and TRBJ2-2; 12 positions match TRBD1. The CDR3 is 18 residues long. With V trimmed by 4 bases and J by 2 bases, 7 bases remained unmatched. Germline V lookup: CDR1 KGHDR, CDR2 SFDVKD. The CDR3 DNA follows: TGTGCCACCAGTGAATCCGGGACAGGGGGCCCTAACACCGGGGAGCTGTTTTTT. Its protein is CATSESGTGGPNTGELFF.

In its sample, this clonotype is medium-sized. V gene TRBV5-6 combines with J gene TRBJ2-2; tentative D call: TRBD1 (5 bases). The ends were cut back, 0 bases at V and 7 bases at J, with 10 bases in the middle. This CDR3 has 14 residues. Per germline, CDR1 SGHDT and CDR2 YYEEEE. The DNA of the CDR3 is TGTGCCAGCAGCTTGGGTGGGGCTGGCGGGGAGCTGTTTTTT. Translating gives CASSLGGAGGELFF.

This clonotype is categorized as medium-sized. The chain links TRBV4-3 to TRBJ2-3, with D perhaps being TRBD1 or TRBD2 (5 bases each). Germline loops: CDR1 LGHNA, CDR2 YSLEER. V was pared by 3 bases and J by 4 bases, with 14 bases between. The length of the CDR3 is 15 residues. CDR3 amino acids: CASSQGVRCADTQYF. CDR3 sequence (DNA): TGCGCCAGCAGCCAGGGGGTGCGGTGCGCAGATACGCAGTATTTT.

A few counts support this clonotype. The rearrangement links TRBV7-3 to TRBJ2-7; D may match TRBD1 or TRBD2 (7 bases each). The CDR3 loop spans 13 amino acids. CDR1 and CDR2 (germline): SGHTA, FQGTGA. With 2 bases removed from V and 6 bases from J, the gap between germline ends came to 11 bases. The CDR3: CASSLGRGGEQYF. DNA of the CDR3: TGTGCCAGCAGCTTAGGCAGGGGGGGCGAGCAGTACTTC.

In its sample, this clonotype is medium-sized. The rearrangement uses TRBV5-1 and TRBJ2-7, with D possibly matching TRBD2 (5 bases). Deletions cut 2 bases from V and 1 base from J, with 16 bases between. The CDR3 has 16 residues. CDR1 and CDR2 (germline): SGHRS, YFSETQ. The CDR3 DNA reads TGCGCCAGCAGCTTTTCGGGATACTTTACTTCCTACGAGCAGTACTTC. Protein: CASSFSGYFTSYEQYF.

This clonotype ranks as medium-sized. V is TRBV6-6 and J is TRBJ2-3, with 10 bases that match TRBD2. The CDR3 is 15 residues long. Germline V gene data show CDR1 as MNHNY and CDR2 as SVGAGI (reference sequence). The V gene end was trimmed by 7 bases and the J gene end by 6 bases; junction bases not matched to a gene: 10. CDR3 sequence: CASTGTSARGDTQYF. The DNA of the CDR3 is TGTGCCAGCACCGGGACTAGCGCTCGCGGGGATACGCAGTATTTT.

The rearrangement joins TRBV6-5 to TRBJ2-4, with D possibly TRBD2 on 5 matching bases. CDR3 size: 14 residues. Germline V gene sequence: CDR1 MNHEY, CDR2 SVGAGI. V was shortened by 0 bases and J by 9 bases, with 12 bases between the two germline ends. CDR3 loop: CASSYSGRGGIQYF. DNA for the CDR3: TGTGCCAGCAGTTACTCAGGCAGAGGAGGCATTCAGTACTTC.

This clonotype has at least ten counts. The chain uses TRBV6-5 and TRBJ2-5, with TRBD2 matching over 10 bases. The trim removed 5 bases at V and 7 bases at J, leaving 13 bases unmatched. In germline, CDR1 is MNHEY, CDR2 SVGAGI. The CDR3 consists of 16 residues. CDR3 DNA: TGTGCCAGCAGTCCGTCTCGGAGCGGGAGGGGAGGGACCCAGTACTTC. This gives the protein CASSPSRSGRGGTQYF.

This clonotype is medium-sized by share. The chain has TRBV3-1 and TRBJ1-3; D unclear. This CDR3 has 15 residues. Between the trimmed V and J ends, which lost 1 base and 1 base, there was a span of 8 bases. CDR1 is LGHDT and CDR2 is YNNKEL in the germline V gene (reference sequence). DNA of the CDR3: TGTGCCAGCAGCCAAGGGCGTAAGTCTGGAAACACCATATATTTT. It specifies CASSQGRKSGNTIYF. The full variable domain, with the rest looked up from reference TRBV3-1 and TRBJ1-3, is DTAVSQTPKYLVTQMGNDKSIKCEQNLGHDTMYWYKQDSKKFLKIMFSYNNKELIINETVPNRFSPKSPDKAHLNLHINSLELGDSAVYFCASSQGRKSGNTIYFGEGSWLTVV.

The table lists this clonotype with many counts. This sequence joins TRBV7-2 and TRBJ2-7, with 7 bases fitting TRBD1. CDR3 length equals 14 residues. Germline CDR1 SGHTA, CDR2 FQGNSA. The J segment lost 7 bases and the V segment lost 0 bases, leaving 6 bases of the junction unmatched. CDR3 sequence (DNA): TGTGCCAGCAGCTTAGCGCGACAGGGAAGGGAGCAGTACTTC. This codes for CASSLARQGREQYF.

This chain links TRBV28 with TRBJ1-2; 7 positions match TRBD1. With 0 bases clipped from V and 8 bases from J, the junction kept 6 bases outside the gene matches. This CDR3 contains 14 residues. Germline V gene data show CDR1 as MDHEN and CDR2 as SYDVKM. The CDR3 sequence is CASSLCGDREGYTF. The CDR3, as DNA: TGTGCCAGCAGTTTATGCGGTGACAGGGAAGGCTACACCTTC.

By its share, this clonotype is medium-sized (0.01 to 0.1%). The chain couples TRBV28 to TRBJ2-1; D is undetermined. Trimming took 6 bases from V and 6 from J, leaving 6 bases between them. Germline CDR1 reads MDHEN; CDR2 reads SYDVKM. The CDR3 is made up of 11 amino acids. CDR3 bases: TGTGCCAGCAGCCCCAGCAATGAGCAGTTCTTC. It translates to CASSPSNEQFF.

By frequency in the sample, this clonotype is medium-sized. The rearrangement joins TRBV7-9 to TRBJ2-3; D uncertain. Trimming took 5 bases from V and 2 from J, leaving 8 bases between them. Germline CDR1 reads SEHNR; CDR2 reads FQNEAQ (reference sequence). CDR3 length equals 13 residues. The CDR3 loop is CASSLCYTDTQYF. The CDR3 DNA follows: TGTGCCAGCAGCCTTTGTTACACAGATACGCAGTATTTT. Drawing the rest from reference TRBV7-9 and TRBJ2-3, the complete variable domain is DTGVSQNPRHKITKRGQNVTFRCDPISEHNRLYWYRQTLGQGPEFLTYFQNEAQLEKSRLLSDRFSAERPKGSFSTLEIQRTEQGDSAMYLCASSLCYTDTQYFGPGTRLTVL.

This clonotype is medium-sized within its sample. The CDR3 sequence: CASSYSMGPNSPLHF. DNA of the CDR3: TGTGCCAGCAGTTACTCGATGGGCCCGAATTCACCCCTCCACTTT. This chain links TRBV6-2 or TRBV6-3 with TRBJ1-6; D uncertain. Trimming removed 0 bases from V and 7 bases from J, with 10 bases in between. The CDR3 loop spans 15 amino acids. In germline, CDR1 is MNHEY, CDR2 SVGEGT.

Within the sample, this clonotype is medium-sized. V gene TRBV10-3 combines with J gene TRBJ2-7; TRBD2 is a possible D gene (5 bases). Germline V gene sequence: CDR1 ENHRY, CDR2 SYGVKD. Trimming took off 4 bases at V and 2 bases at J, with 12 bases between the two ends. This CDR3 is built from 14 residues. CDR3 nucleotide sequence: TGTGCCATCAGTGTCGAGACTACCCCCTACGAGCAGTACTTC. This codes for CAISVETTPYEQYF.

The sample holds a few counts of this clonotype. A much larger clonotype is one base distant, so this may be a read error. The gene calls are TRBV12-3 or TRBV12-4 and TRBJ1-4; D unresolved. Deletions cut 3 bases from V and 7 bases from J, with 12 bases between. The CDR3 runs 14 residues. This CDR3 is CASSFGRSGEKLFF. The DNA of the CDR3 is TGTGCCAGCAGTTTCGGGCGGTCGGGTGAAAAACTGTTTTTT.

This clonotype was observed at least ten times. The chain has TRBV28 and TRBJ1-2; the D gene is possibly TRBD1 (6 bases). Trimming shortened V by 1 base and J by 4 bases, and 13 bases separated the two germline ends. CDR3 length equals 15 residues. Germline CDR1 reads MDHEN; CDR2 reads SYDVKM. This chain's CDR3 is CASSLLNRARYGYTF. For the CDR3, the DNA is TGTGCCAGCAGTTTATTGAACAGGGCCCGCTATGGCTACACCTTC.

This chain links TRBV2 with TRBJ2-7; TRBD1 aligns across 8 bases. The length of the CDR3 is 14 residues. Germline V gives CDR1 SNHLY, CDR2 FYNNEI. J gave up 5 bases and V 6 bases, and 9 bases lay outside the gene matches. CDR3 in amino acids: CASSRQGRKNEQYF. The CDR3, as DNA: TGTGCCAGCAGCCGACAGGGGAGGAAAAACGAGCAGTACTTC.

This clonotype rates as medium-sized. The rearrangement links TRBV11-2 to TRBJ2-5, with D possibly being TRBD1 (5 bases). Germline V gene lookup returns CDR1 SGHAT and CDR2 FQNNGV. V was trimmed by 6 bases and J by 5 bases, leaving 7 bases between them. This CDR3 is 11 amino acids long. The CDR3 region is CASRQVETQYF. CDR3 nucleotide sequence: TGTGCCAGCAGACAGGTGGAGACCCAGTACTTC.